This T cell receptor (beta chain) was observed in a study of T cell responses to AZD1222 COVID-19 vaccine. CDR1 SNHLY and CDR2 FYNNEI come from the germline V gene. V was shortened by 6 bases and J by 1 base, with 9 bases between the two germline ends. CDR3 length: 13 residues. General study findings and limits: Baseline seropositives among AZD1222 recipients totaled only five to seven. Spike-specific TCR breadth and depth rose after two AZD1222 doses. Clonal diversity may have been underestimated in mostly white British donors. Nearly half of spike-specific TCRs reportedly target variant regions that are unmutated in the B.1.351 and B.1.1.7 variants.

Concerning this clone: What it binds is not known.

Libraries were prepared by immunoSEQ multiplex PCR; TCRdb keeps only in-frame clonotypes and omits some of them. The sample contains about 260,000 clones, 90% to 95% of which appear only once. This sequence joins TRBV2 and TRBJ1-1; D is perhaps TRBD1 (6 bases). The TCR comes from an adult in good health. Material: peripheral blood, obtained on day 0 of AZD1222 vaccination. This chain's CDR3 is CASSRQENTEAFF. The CDR3 DNA reads TGTGCCAGCAGCCGACAGGAGAACACTGAAGCTTTCTTT.